Reported below is one T cell receptor beta chain. Antigen specificity is unknown. These data are taken from a study of lymphopenia after photon versus proton radiotherapy. Points from the study as a whole: Under photons, naive T cells and diversity fell while effector/memory populations rose. Oligoclonal CD8+ Temra expansion after nadir drove photon patients' diversity drop. A bigger post-nadir fall in TCR diversity correlated inversely with survival time in deceased patients.

TCRdb's table, derived via immunoSEQ multiplex PCR, lists solely in-frame clones and lacks some. Counted here are around 30,000 clones, around 90% occurring once; the ten biggest clones make up about 7%. The germline CDR1 and CDR2 sequences are SGHAT and FQNNGV. The J segment lost 2 bases and the V segment lost 5 bases, leaving 15 bases of the junction unmatched. The CDR3 covers 18 residues. The TCR was taken from a woman aged 45-65 years with pancreatic cancer. The genes are TRBV11-2 and TRBJ2-3; 8 bases line up with TRBD2. The sample was peripheral blood, taken from a patient treated with photon-based radiotherapy. The CDR3 DNA follows: TGTGCCAGCAGCGTACGGGGGTTAGCGGGACGTCTCACAGATACGCAGTATTTT. This gives the protein CASSVRGLAGRLTDTQYF.